These 26 T cell receptor beta chains came from one sample sequenced in a study of T cell responses to AZD1222 COVID-19 vaccine. The repertoire was sequenced with immunoSEQ multiplex PCR; TCRdb's copy has only in-frame clones and lacks some. Among fewer than 120,000 clones listed, just under 95% were seen once. The specimen comprised peripheral blood, sampled on day 0 of AZD1222 vaccination. Receptors were obtained from an adult in good health.

The CDR3 region is CASSFSGGPRDEQFF. The DNA for the CDR3 is TGTGCCAGCAGCTTCAGCGGGGGGCCACGCGATGAGCAGTTCTTC. This chain connects TRBV9 to TRBJ2-1, with 9 bases matching TRBD2. The CDR3 is 15 amino acids. V dropped 4 bases and J dropped 8; count of bases not matched to a gene: 10. Germline V CDR1 and CDR2: SGDLS, YYNGEE.

J is TRBJ1-5 and V is TRBV12-3 or TRBV12-4; D remains unclear. CDR3 length: 12 residues. V lost 6 bases and J 3 bases, leaving 6 bases between the germline ends. CDR3 nucleotide sequence: TGTGCCAGCAGCTACCACAATCAGCCCCAGCATTTT. Its protein is CASSYHNQPQHF.

As concerns this clone: The same CDR3 arises from other DNA sequences in this sample as well. The rearrangement links TRBV3-1 (or the pseudogene TRBV3-2) to TRBJ2-7; D is possibly TRBD1 (5 bases). The V gene lost 1 base and the J gene lost 7 bases, with 8 bases spanning the gap. The CDR3 covers 12 residues. Germline loops: CDR1 LGHDT, CDR2 YNNKEL (reference sequence). CDR3 sequence: CASSQGGLEQYF. The CDR3 DNA reads as TGTGCCAGCAGCCAAGGGGGCTTGGAGCAGTACTTC.

The rearrangement links TRBV12-5 to TRBJ2-7; no reliable D call. The germline V gene encodes CDR1 LGHNT and CDR2 FRNRAP. The CDR3 consists of 11 residues. The ends were cut back, 8 bases at V and 5 bases at J, with 10 bases in the middle. The CDR3 spells CASTYRDEQYF. As DNA, the CDR3 is TGTGCTAGTACCTATAGGGACGAGCAGTACTTC.

The V and J genes are TRBV7-2 and TRBJ2-7; 7 bases are shared with TRBD2. This CDR3 is 16 amino acids long. V shed 4 bases and J 7 bases; nucleotides not matched to a gene: 16. Germline V gene data show CDR1 as SGHTA and CDR2 as FQGNSA. The CDR3 nucleotides are TGTGCCAGCAGCTCCCAGGGCGGGGGTCCCGTTGGGGAGCAGTACTTC. Protein sequence: CASSSQGGGPVGEQYF.

The chain has TRBV10-3 and TRBJ1-1; D may be TRBD1 (5 bases). Germline CDR1 and CDR2: ENHRY and SYGVKD. The CDR3 runs 13 residues. The V gene lost 5 bases and the J gene lost 4 bases, with 11 bases spanning the gap. This chain's CDR3 is CAISSLQGTEAFF. CDR3 in DNA: TGTGCCATCAGTTCCCTTCAGGGCACTGAAGCTTTCTTT.

V and J are TRBV7-9 and TRBJ2-7; TRBD1 aligns across 11 bases. CDR1 is SEHNR and CDR2 is FQNEAQ in the germline V gene (reference sequence). This CDR3 has 14 amino acids. V gave up 5 bases and J gave up 5 bases; unmatched junction bases: 5. CDR3 nucleotides: TGTGCCAGCAGCCCACCGGGACAGGGGGACGAGCAGTACTTC. Amino acids: CASSPPGQGDEQYF.

This chain uses TRBV14 with TRBJ1-2; 9 bases align to TRBD1. The CDR3 loop spans 15 amino acids. Germline trimming cut 3 bases from V and 5 bases from J; bases unmatched to any gene: 7. Germline V gives CDR1 SGHDN, CDR2 FVKESK. DNA of the CDR3: TGTGCCAGCAGCCAGGGCCTGACAGGGGGTTATGGCTACACCTTC. This encodes CASSQGLTGGYGYTF.

The chain joins TRBV4-1 to TRBJ1-5; D is unresolved. This CDR3 comprises 13 residues. Germline lookup yields CDR1 MGHRA and CDR2 YSYEKL. V dropped 5 bases and J dropped 4 bases, with 9 bases sitting between them. The CDR3 DNA reads TGCGCCAGCAGCACCCGATTGAATCAGCCCCAGCATTTT. It yields the protein CASSTRLNQPQHF.

The chain employs TRBV10-3 and TRBJ2-5; D is undetermined. V dropped 0 bases and J dropped 2 bases, with 13 bases sitting between them. The CDR3 loop spans 16 amino acids. The germline gives CDR1 ENHRY, CDR2 SYGVKD. In DNA form, the CDR3 reads TGTGCCATCAGTGAGTCGCTGAACCTCCAACAAGAGACCCAGTACTTC. Its protein is CAISESLNLQQETQYF.

This sequence joins TRBV28 and TRBJ2-5, with TRBD1 as a possible D gene (5 bases). Germline V CDR1 and CDR2: MDHEN, SYDVKM. CDR3 length: 15 amino acids. Trimming pared 2 bases from V and 2 bases from J, leaving 12 bases between. CDR3 sequence reads: CASSLNPGPQETQYF. The CDR3, as DNA: TGTGCCAGCAGTTTAAACCCAGGGCCTCAAGAGACCCAGTACTTC.

The genes are TRBV11-2 and TRBJ2-7, with 7 nucleotides matching TRBD1. J lost 5 bases, V lost 4 bases, and 8 bases had no gene match. This CDR3 has 14 amino acids. Looked up from germline, CDR1 is SGHAT and CDR2 is FQNNGV. The CDR3 here is CASSSNRGINEQYF. The DNA for the CDR3 is TGTGCCAGCAGCTCAAACAGGGGAATCAACGAGCAGTACTTC.

V and J are TRBV19 and TRBJ2-7; possibly TRBD1 or TRBD2 for D (5 bases each). The V and J ends lost 6 bases and 1 base respectively, with 13 bases between them. The CDR3 consists of 14 residues. Per the germline V gene, CDR1 is LNHDA and CDR2 is SQIVND (reference sequence). CDR3 in amino acids: CASSPGWGSYEQYF. The CDR3 nucleotides read TGTGCCAGTAGCCCCGGGTGGGGGTCCTACGAGCAGTACTTC.

V gene TRBV11-3 combines with J gene TRBJ1-4; 7 nucleotides match TRBD1. The CDR3 has 14 amino acids. Germline V gene sequence: CDR1 SGHNT, CDR2 YENEEA. V trimming: 4 bases; J trimming: 8 bases; junction bases outside the gene matches: 7. Here the CDR3 DNA reads TGTGCCAGCAGCTCGGACAGGCTGGGGGAAAAACTGTTTTTT. This gives the protein CASSSDRLGEKLFF.

The V gene is TRBV20-1, the J gene TRBJ2-2; D is unresolved. Germline V gives CDR1 DFQATT, CDR2 SNEGSKA (reference sequence). Deletions cut 0 bases from V and 6 bases from J, with 2 bases between. The CDR3 runs to 11 residues. The CDR3 DNA reads TGCAGTGCTAGAGATTCCGGGGAGCTGTTTTTT. Amino acids: CSARDSGELFF.

This chain uses TRBV18 with TRBJ2-1; perhaps TRBD1 as D (5 bases). CDR1 is KGHSH and CDR2 is LQKENI in the germline V gene. Between the trimmed V and J ends, which lost 10 bases and 9 bases, there was a span of 22 bases. CDR3 size: 14 residues. The CDR3, as DNA: TGTGCCACCTTCGAAGCAGGGATGGACGGTGAGCAGTTCTTC. Protein product: CATFEAGMDGEQFF.

The gene calls are TRBV19 and TRBJ1-3; D is ambiguous. Germline CDR1 LNHDA, CDR2 SQIVND (reference sequence). With 9 bases removed from V and 0 bases from J, the gap between germline ends came to 9 bases. The CDR3 sequence is 13 residues long. Written as DNA, the CDR3 is TGTGCCAGCTCGGTTAACTCTGGAAACACCATATATTTT. Protein sequence: CASSVNSGNTIYF.

CDR3 in amino acids: CASSLGSQPQHF. CDR3 DNA: TGTGCCAGCAGTTTAGGGAGTCAGCCCCAGCATTTT. The chain uses TRBV12-3 or TRBV12-4 and TRBJ1-5; D not resolved. Trimming took off 1 base at V and 6 bases at J, with 4 bases between the two ends. The CDR3 consists of 12 residues.

This chain links TRBV6-4 with TRBJ2-3; 9 nucleotides match TRBD2. After removal of 5 bases from V and 1 base from J, the junction contained 7 bases not matched to a gene. Germline CDR1 and CDR2: MRHNA and SNTAGT. The length of the CDR3 is 16 residues. The CDR3 loop reads CASSTTAGGGTDTQYF. DNA of the CDR3: TGTGCCAGCAGTACTACAGCGGGGGGCGGCACAGATACGCAGTATTTT.

This sequence joins TRBV6-5 and TRBJ1-1; maybe TRBD1 (6 bases). V was trimmed by 6 bases and J by 0 bases, leaving 14 bases between them. Per the germline V gene, CDR1 is MNHEY and CDR2 is SVGAGI. The CDR3 length is 15 residues. CDR3 nucleotides: TGTGCCAGCAGCATGACAGGAATTATGAACACTGAAGCTTTCTTT. It codes for CASSMTGIMNTEAFF.

The rearrangement uses TRBV15 and TRBJ2-1; D perhaps matches TRBD2 (6 bases). Germline V CDR1 and CDR2: LNHNV, YYDKDF (reference sequence). Trimming took off 8 bases at V and 8 bases at J, with 16 bases between the two ends. This CDR3 spans 13 amino acids. CDR3 residues: CATATRIEDEQFF. CDR3 sequence (DNA): TGTGCCACCGCGACTAGGATCGAGGATGAGCAGTTCTTC. Using reference TRBV15 and TRBJ2-1 for the parts outside the CDR3, the full variable domain is DAMVIQNPRYQVTQFGKPVTLSCSQTLNHNVMYWYQQKSSQAPKLLFHYYDKDFNNEADTPDNFQSRRPNTSFCFLDIRSPGLGDTAMYLCATATRIEDEQFFGPGTRLTVL.

This clone was seen just once. V is TRBV27 and J is TRBJ2-5; either TRBD1 or TRBD2 may fit D (5 bases each). The CDR3 spans 15 residues. Germline V CDR1 and CDR2: MNHEY, SMNVEV (reference sequence). V was cut by 7 bases and J by 2 bases, with 17 bases left in between. CDR3 sequence: CASMRGSGVQETQYF. In DNA form, the CDR3 reads TGTGCCAGCATGAGGGGATCTGGGGTACAAGAGACCCAGTACTTC.

V is TRBV9 and J is TRBJ1-6; D uncertain. CDR3 length: 15 amino acids. In germline, CDR1 is SGDLS, CDR2 YYNGEE. The V and J ends lost 5 bases and 8 bases respectively, with 17 bases between them. The CDR3 sequence is CASRAPGTKDSPLHF. In DNA form, the CDR3 reads TGTGCCAGCAGGGCCCCGGGCACCAAGGATTCACCCCTCCACTTT.

The chain joins TRBV11-2 to TRBJ1-2; tentatively, D is TRBD1 (6 bases). The germline V gene encodes CDR1 SGHAT and CDR2 FQNNGV. This CDR3 has 13 amino acids. Deletions cut 5 bases from V and 8 bases from J, with 15 bases between. The CDR3 is CASSRGGQGGYTF. The DNA for the CDR3 is TGTGCCAGCAGCCGTGGAGGGCAGGGGGGCTACACCTTC.

This chain connects TRBV3-1 (or the pseudogene TRBV3-2) to TRBJ2-5, with 9 bases matching TRBD2. CDR1 is LGHDT, CDR2 YNNKEL, per germline (reference sequence). With V trimmed by 1 base and J by 6 bases, 15 bases remained unmatched. This CDR3 spans 18 amino acids. The CDR3 sequence: CASSQARGGGESRKTQYF. CDR3 bases: TGTGCCAGCAGCCAAGCCCGGGGCGGGGGGGAATCCCGAAAGACCCAGTACTTC.

The V call is TRBV3-1 (or the pseudogene TRBV3-2), the J call TRBJ1-2; 9 bases match TRBD1. Germline V gene data show CDR1 as LGHDT and CDR2 as YNNKEL (reference sequence). The CDR3 covers 15 residues. The trim removed 1 base at V and 5 bases at J, leaving 5 bases unmatched. CDR3 DNA: TGTGCCAGCAGCCAAGCCGGGACAGGGTCGTATGGCTACACCTTC. It codes for CASSQAGTGSYGYTF.